This T cell receptor beta chain was identified in a study of T-cell reconstitution after alpha-beta-depleted transplantation in children. Study-wide points: Newly made T cells mostly supplied T-cell counts and diversity one year after transplant. Reports say that about two months after transplant, the alpha-beta T cells came out of several hundred graft clones that had expanded. Surviving recipient T cells and intrathymic progenitors accounted for some patients' high TCRbeta diversity at day 60.

The germline gives CDR1 MDHEN, CDR2 SYDVKM. The V gene lost 5 bases and the J gene lost 0 bases, with 12 bases spanning the gap. This CDR3 is 15 amino acids long. This clonotype was observed a few times. The antigen is undetermined. Using unique molecular identifiers, the investigators prepared the TCRbeta library. MiXCR, run by TCRdb on the PCR reads, gives a single entry per CDR3 protein. This sample has about 47,000 distinct CDR3 sequences, with around 50% found just once. The receptor comes from a boy in the first two years of life with SCID, due to receive a stem cell transplant. V and J are TRBV28 and TRBJ2-3, with a tentative D call TRBD2 (5 bases). The starting material was peripheral blood, obtained before TCRalphabeta/CD19-depleted stem cell transplant. Here the CDR3 reads CASSPLGESTDTQYF. DNA for the CDR3: TGTGCCAGCAGTCCCCTCGGGGAAAGCACAGATACGCAGTATTTT.